Shown below are 10 T cell receptor beta chains from a single sample sequenced in a study of naive and memory T cell subsets (dated by TCRdb to the late 2010s). The receptor library was made with UMI-ligation and nested PCR. TCRdb lists the instrument as Illumina MiSeq. An equimolar mix of two oligonucleotides covering both TRBC1 and TRBC2 was used as the beta constant-region primer. TCRdb's own reprocessing of the public reads used fastp at Q25 and MiXCR and kept productive beta chains. Each CDR3 protein appears once, grouped with its most common genes and DNA. For this sample there are some 150,000 distinct CDR3 sequences; about a sixth appear just once. Together, the top ten hold approximately 0.15% of the sample. The sample comprised naive CD4+ T cells from blood. The intended sense of this specimen's cell subset or site label: naive T cells, CD45RA high CD27+. The source of these receptors is a human donor in good health.

The chain combines TRBV9 with TRBJ2-1; D ambiguous. The CDR3 is 14 residues long. CDR1 and CDR2 from the germline V gene are SGDLS and YYNGEE. V lost 0 bases and J lost 4, with 8 bases in between. Here the CDR3 DNA reads TGTGCCAGCAGCGTAGAAGTCGGATACAATGAGCAGTTCTTC. Its protein product is CASSVEVGYNEQFF.

The chain has TRBV6-5 and TRBJ2-7, with 11 nucleotides matching TRBD2. From germline, CDR1 is MNHEY and CDR2 SVGAGI. This CDR3 is 15 amino acids long. After removal of 6 bases from V and 1 base from J, the junction contained 5 bases not matched to a gene. The CDR3 reads CASRTTSGKSYEQYF. In DNA, the CDR3 is TGTGCCAGCAGGACGACTAGCGGGAAGTCCTACGAGCAGTACTTC.

V usage is TRBV18 and J usage is TRBJ2-3, with 12 bases lining up with TRBD2. The CDR3 covers 16 residues. Trimming cost V 4 bases and J 3 bases; bases outside gene matches: 5. The V gene's germline CDR1 is KGHSH and CDR2 LQKENI. CDR3 protein: CASSLRTSGATDTQYF. In DNA form, the CDR3 reads TGTGCCAGCTCACTCCGGACTAGCGGGGCTACAGATACGCAGTATTTT. The full variable domain, its missing parts supplied by reference TRBV18 and TRBJ2-3, is NAGVMQNPRHLVRRRGQEARLRCSPMKGHSHVYWYRQLPEEGLKFMVYLQKENIIDESGMPKERFSAEFPKEGPSILRIQQVVRGDSAAYFCASSLRTSGATDTQYFGPGTRLTVL.

In DNA, the CDR3 is TGCGCCAGCAGCATGACACCGGGTCTTCAAAACACCATATATTTT. Encoded protein: CASSMTPGLQNTIYF. This rearrangement joins TRBV5-1 to TRBJ1-3, with no clear D. Germline V gives CDR1 SGHRS, CDR2 YFSETQ. V dropped 4 bases and J dropped 6 bases, with 17 bases sitting between them. The CDR3 extends over 15 amino acids. Filled out from reference TRBV5-1 and TRBJ1-3, the complete variable domain reads KAGVTQTPRYLIKTRGQQVTLSCSPISGHRSVSWYQQTPGQGLQFLFEYFSETQRNKGNFPGRFSGRQFSNSRSEMNVSTLELGDSALYLCASSMTPGLQNTIYFGEGSWLTVV.

This clonotype was counted between two and nine times. The rearrangement links TRBV7-9 to TRBJ1-5; D unclear. V gave up 0 bases and J gave up 3 bases, with 9 bases separating them. Germline lookup yields CDR1 SEHNR and CDR2 FQNEAQ (reference sequence). This CDR3 comprises 15 residues. The CDR3 DNA reads TGTGCCAGCAGCTTAGCGGGCCAGCCCAATCAGCCCCAGCATTTT. Residues: CASSLAGQPNQPQHF.

The CDR3 is CSATHSKRGASFKYRDYEQYF. In nucleotides, the CDR3 is TGCAGTGCTACCCACAGTAAGCGGGGGGCATCCTTCAAATATAGAGACTACGAGCAGTACTTC. This rearrangement joins TRBV20-1 to TRBJ2-7, with TRBD2 identical over 9 bases. The CDR3 is 21 residues long. The germline V gene has CDR1 DFQATT and CDR2 SNEGSKA (reference sequence). V was clipped by 4 bases and J by 3 bases; unmatched bases: 28.

This clonotype was picked up a small number of times. Here the CDR3 DNA reads TGCAGTGCCAGGCCCGGGACGAACACCGGGGAGCTGTTTTTT. Translating gives CSARPGTNTGELFF. The chain employs TRBV20-1 and TRBJ2-2; D is possibly TRBD2 (5 bases). The CDR3 totals 14 residues. In germline, CDR1 is DFQATT, CDR2 SNEGSKA (reference sequence). Trimming stripped 6 bases from V and 0 bases from J, with 11 bases between.

This clonotype was seen a few times. The chain is built from TRBV24-1 and TRBJ2-5; D ambiguous. V lost 7 bases and J 5 bases, leaving 16 bases between the germline ends. The germline CDR1 and CDR2 sequences are KGHDR and SFDVKD. The CDR3 totals 14 residues. This CDR3 reads CATREYPITETQYF. The CDR3 DNA reads as TGTGCCACCAGGGAGTACCCTATCACGGAGACCCAGTACTTC.

This clonotype appeared a single time. This sequence joins TRBV6-1 and TRBJ2-7, with D possibly TRBD2 on 5 matching bases. The CDR3 sequence is 17 residues long. Germline-derived CDR1 and CDR2 are MNHNS and SASEGT. Trimming removed 1 base from V and 6 bases from J, with 22 bases in between. The CDR3 protein is CASSEEGSSLMDSEQYF. DNA of the CDR3: TGTGCCAGCAGTGAAGAGGGTTCTAGTCTGATGGACTCCGAGCAGTACTTC.

This clonotype was detected only a few times. One junction end does not reproduce the germline sequence, and a read error may be involved. The rearrangement links TRBV29-1 to TRBJ1-1; D not certain. The CDR3 is made up of 13 amino acids. CDR1 is SQVTM, CDR2 ANQGSEA, per germline. In DNA form, the CDR3 reads TGCAGCGGTGAACAGAACCGGAACACTGAAGCTTTCTTT. Protein: CSGEQNRNTEAFF.